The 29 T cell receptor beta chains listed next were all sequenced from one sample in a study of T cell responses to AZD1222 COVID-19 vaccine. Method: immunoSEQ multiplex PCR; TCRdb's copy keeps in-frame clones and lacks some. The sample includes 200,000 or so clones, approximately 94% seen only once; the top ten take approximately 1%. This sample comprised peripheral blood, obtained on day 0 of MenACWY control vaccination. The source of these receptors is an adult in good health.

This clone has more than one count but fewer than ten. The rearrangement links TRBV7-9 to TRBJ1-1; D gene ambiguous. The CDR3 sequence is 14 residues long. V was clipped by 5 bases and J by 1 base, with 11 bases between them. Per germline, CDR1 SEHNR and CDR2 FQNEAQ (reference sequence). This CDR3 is CASSPTGPNTEAFF. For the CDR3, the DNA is TGTGCCAGCAGCCCGACTGGTCCGAACACTGAAGCTTTCTTT.

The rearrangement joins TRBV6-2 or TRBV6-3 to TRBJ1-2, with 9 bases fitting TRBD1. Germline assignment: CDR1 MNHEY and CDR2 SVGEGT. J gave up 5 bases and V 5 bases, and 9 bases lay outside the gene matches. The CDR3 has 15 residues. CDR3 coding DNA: TGTGCCAGCAGTACCCCCGGGACAGGGACATATGGCTACACCTTC. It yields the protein CASSTPGTGTYGYTF.

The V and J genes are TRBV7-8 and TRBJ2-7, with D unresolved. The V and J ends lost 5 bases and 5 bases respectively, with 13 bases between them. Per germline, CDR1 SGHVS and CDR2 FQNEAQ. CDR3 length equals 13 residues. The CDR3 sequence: CASSPGRFNEQYF. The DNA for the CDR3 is TGTGCCAGCAGCCCTGGTCGCTTTAACGAGCAGTACTTC.

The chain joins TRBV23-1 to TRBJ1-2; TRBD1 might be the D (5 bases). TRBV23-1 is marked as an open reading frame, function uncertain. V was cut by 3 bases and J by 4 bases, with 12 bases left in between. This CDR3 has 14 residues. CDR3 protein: CASSHQGRVYGYTF. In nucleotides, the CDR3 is TGCGCCAGCAGTCATCAGGGTCGGGTCTATGGCTACACCTTC.

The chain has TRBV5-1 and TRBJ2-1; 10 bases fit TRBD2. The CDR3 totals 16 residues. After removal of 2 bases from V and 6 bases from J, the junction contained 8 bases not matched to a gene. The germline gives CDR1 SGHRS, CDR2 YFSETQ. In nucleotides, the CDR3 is TGCGCCAGCAGCTTACTCACTAGCGGGGTTGGCAATGAGCAGTTCTTC. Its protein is CASSLLTSGVGNEQFF. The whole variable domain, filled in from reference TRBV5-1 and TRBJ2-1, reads KAGVTQTPRYLIKTRGQQVTLSCSPISGHRSVSWYQQTPGQGLQFLFEYFSETQRNKGNFPGRFSGRQFSNSRSEMNVSTLELGDSALYLCASSLLTSGVGNEQFFGPGTRLTVL.

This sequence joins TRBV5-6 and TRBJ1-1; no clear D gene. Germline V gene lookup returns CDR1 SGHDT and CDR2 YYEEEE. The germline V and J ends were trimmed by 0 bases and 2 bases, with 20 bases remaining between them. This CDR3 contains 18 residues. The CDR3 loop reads CASSLAAAARDPNTEAFF. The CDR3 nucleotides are TGTGCCAGCAGCTTGGCGGCGGCAGCTCGAGACCCTAACACTGAAGCTTTCTTT.

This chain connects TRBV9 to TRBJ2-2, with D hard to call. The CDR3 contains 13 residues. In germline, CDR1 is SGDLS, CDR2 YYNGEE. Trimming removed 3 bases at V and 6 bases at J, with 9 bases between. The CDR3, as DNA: TGTGCCAGCAGCGAACGACCCGCCGGGGAGCTGTTTTTT. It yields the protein CASSERPAGELFF.

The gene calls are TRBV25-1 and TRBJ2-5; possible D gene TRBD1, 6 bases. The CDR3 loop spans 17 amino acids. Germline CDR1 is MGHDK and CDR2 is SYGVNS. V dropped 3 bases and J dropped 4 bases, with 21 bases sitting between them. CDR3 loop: CASSDFTTAQGSETQYF. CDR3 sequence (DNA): TGTGCCAGCAGTGACTTTACTACCGCACAGGGTTCAGAGACCCAGTACTTC.

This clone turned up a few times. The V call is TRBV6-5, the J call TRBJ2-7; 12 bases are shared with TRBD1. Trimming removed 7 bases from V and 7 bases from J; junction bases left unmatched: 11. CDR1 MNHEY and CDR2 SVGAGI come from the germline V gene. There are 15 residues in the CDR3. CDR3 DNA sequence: TGTGCCAGCAAAACTCCGGGACAGGGGGCCCTTGAGCAGTACTTC. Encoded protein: CASKTPGQGALEQYF.

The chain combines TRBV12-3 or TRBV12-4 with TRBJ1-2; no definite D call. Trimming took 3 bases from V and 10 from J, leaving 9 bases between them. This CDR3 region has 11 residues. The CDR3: CASSFGLLYTF. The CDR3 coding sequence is TGTGCCAGCAGTTTCGGGCTTCTCTACACCTTC.

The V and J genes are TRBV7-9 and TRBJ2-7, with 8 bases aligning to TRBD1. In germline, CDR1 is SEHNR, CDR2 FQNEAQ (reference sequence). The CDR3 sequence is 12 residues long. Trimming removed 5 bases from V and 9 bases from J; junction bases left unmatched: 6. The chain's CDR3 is CASSPLGQVQYF. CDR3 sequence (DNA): TGTGCCAGCAGCCCCTTGGGACAGGTGCAGTACTTC.

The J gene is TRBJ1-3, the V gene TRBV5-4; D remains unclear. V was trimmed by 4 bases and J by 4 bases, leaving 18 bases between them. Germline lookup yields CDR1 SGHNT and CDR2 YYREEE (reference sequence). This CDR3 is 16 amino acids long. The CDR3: CASSPNPRATGNTIYF. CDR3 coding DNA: TGTGCCAGCAGCCCCAACCCTAGGGCCACGGGAAACACCATATATTTT.

CDR3 protein: CASSPRTGLNTEAFF. CDR3 DNA sequence: TGTGCCAGCAGCCCGAGGACAGGGCTGAACACTGAAGCTTTCTTT. The rearrangement uses TRBV7-2 and TRBJ1-1, with 8 bases fitting TRBD1. Germline V gene data show CDR1 as SGHTA and CDR2 as FQGNSA. The CDR3 has 15 residues. The J segment lost 0 bases and the V segment lost 5 bases, leaving 5 bases of the junction unmatched.

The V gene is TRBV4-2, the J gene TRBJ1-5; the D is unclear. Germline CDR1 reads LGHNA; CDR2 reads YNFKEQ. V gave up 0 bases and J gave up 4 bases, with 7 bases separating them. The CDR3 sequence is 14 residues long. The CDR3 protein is CASSQDINNQPQHF. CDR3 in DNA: TGTGCCAGCAGCCAAGATATAAATAATCAGCCCCAGCATTTT.

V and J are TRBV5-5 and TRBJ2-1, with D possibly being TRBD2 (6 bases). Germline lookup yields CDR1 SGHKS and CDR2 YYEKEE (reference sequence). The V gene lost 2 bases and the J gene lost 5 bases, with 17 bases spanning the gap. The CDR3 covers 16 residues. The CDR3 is CASSLIGGTGNNEQFF. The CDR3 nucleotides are TGTGCCAGCAGCTTAATTGGCGGGACGGGAAACAATGAGCAGTTCTTC.

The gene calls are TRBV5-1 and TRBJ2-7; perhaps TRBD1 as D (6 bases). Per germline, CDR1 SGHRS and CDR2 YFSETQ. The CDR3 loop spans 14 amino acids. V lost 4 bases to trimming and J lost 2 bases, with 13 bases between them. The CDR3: CASSITGLPYEQYF. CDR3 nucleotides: TGCGCCAGCAGCATAACAGGGTTACCCTACGAGCAGTACTTC.

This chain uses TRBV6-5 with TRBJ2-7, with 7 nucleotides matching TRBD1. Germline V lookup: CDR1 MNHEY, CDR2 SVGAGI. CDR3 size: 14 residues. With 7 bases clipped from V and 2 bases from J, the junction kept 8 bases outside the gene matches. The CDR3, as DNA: TGTGCCAGCATGCAGACAGGGCCTCCCTACGAGCAGTACTTC. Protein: CASMQTGPPYEQYF.

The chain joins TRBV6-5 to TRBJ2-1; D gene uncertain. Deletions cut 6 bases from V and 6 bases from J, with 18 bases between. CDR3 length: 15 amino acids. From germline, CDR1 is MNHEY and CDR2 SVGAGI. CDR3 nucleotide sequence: TGTGCCAGCAGGGTTCTACAGTTGTCTTTCAATGAGCAGTTCTTC. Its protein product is CASRVLQLSFNEQFF.

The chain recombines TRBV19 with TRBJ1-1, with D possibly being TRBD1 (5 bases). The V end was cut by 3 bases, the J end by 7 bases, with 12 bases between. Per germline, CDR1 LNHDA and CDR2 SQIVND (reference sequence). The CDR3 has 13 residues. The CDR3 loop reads CASSIQGAIEAFF. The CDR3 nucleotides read TGTGCCAGTAGTATCCAGGGCGCCATTGAAGCTTTCTTT.

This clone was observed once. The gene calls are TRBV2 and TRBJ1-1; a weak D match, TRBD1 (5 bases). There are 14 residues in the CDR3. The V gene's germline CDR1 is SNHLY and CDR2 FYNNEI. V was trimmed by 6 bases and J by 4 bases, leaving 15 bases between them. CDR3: CASRGGWSFTEAFF. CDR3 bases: TGTGCCAGCAGGGGGGGTTGGAGCTTCACTGAAGCTTTCTTT.

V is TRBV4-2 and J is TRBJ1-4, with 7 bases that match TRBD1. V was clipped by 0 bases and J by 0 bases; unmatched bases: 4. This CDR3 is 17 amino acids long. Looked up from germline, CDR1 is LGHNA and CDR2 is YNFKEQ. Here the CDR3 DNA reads TGTGCCAGCAGCCAAGACCTTGGGACAGCAACTAATGAAAAACTGTTTTTT. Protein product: CASSQDLGTATNEKLFF.

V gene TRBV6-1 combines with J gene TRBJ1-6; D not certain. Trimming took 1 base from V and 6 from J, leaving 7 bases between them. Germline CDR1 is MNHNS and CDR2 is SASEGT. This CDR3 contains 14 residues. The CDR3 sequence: CASSEDIGNSPLHF. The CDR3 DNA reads TGTGCCAGCAGTGAAGACATTGGTAATTCACCCCTCCACTTT.

CDR3 coding DNA: TGTGCCAGCAGGGGACAGGGGACTAATTCACCCCTCCACTTT. It yields the protein CASRGQGTNSPLHF. V usage is TRBV6-4 and J usage is TRBJ1-6; 10 bases line up with TRBD1. This CDR3 region has 14 residues. V shed 6 bases, J shed 6 bases, and the junction held 2 bases outside the gene matches. The germline V gene encodes CDR1 MRHNA and CDR2 SNTAGT.

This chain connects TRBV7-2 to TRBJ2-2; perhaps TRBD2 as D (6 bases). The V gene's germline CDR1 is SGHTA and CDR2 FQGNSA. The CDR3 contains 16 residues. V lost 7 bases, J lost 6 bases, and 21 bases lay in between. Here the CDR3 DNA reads TGTGCCAGCACCCTTAACGGTCCGGGAGTCGCCGGGGAGCTGTTTTTT. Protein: CASTLNGPGVAGELFF.

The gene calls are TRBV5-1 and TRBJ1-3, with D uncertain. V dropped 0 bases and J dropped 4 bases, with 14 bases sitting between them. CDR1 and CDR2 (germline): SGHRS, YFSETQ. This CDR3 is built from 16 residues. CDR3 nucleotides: TGCGCCAGCAGCTTGGCAGGAAGCGCAAGAGGAAACACCATATATTTT. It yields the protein CASSLAGSARGNTIYF.

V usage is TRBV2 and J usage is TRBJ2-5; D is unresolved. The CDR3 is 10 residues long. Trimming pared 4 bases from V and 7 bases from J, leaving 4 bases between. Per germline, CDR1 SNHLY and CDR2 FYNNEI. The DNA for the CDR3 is TGTGCCAGCAGTGCCGGGACCCAGTACTTC. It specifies CASSAGTQYF.

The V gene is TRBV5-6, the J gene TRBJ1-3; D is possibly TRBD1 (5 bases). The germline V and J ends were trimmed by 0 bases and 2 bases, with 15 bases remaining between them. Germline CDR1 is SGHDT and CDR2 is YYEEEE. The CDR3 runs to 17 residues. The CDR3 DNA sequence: TGTGCCAGCAGCTTGGGCGGTACGGGGACGGCTGGAAACACCATATATTTT. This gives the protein CASSLGGTGTAGNTIYF.

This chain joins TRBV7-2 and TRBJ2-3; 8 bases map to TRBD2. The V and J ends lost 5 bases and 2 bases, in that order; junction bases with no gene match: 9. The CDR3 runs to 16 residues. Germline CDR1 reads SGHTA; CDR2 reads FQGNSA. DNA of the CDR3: TGTGCCAGCAGCCTGCTGGGGACTAGTTACACAGATACGCAGTATTTT. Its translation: CASSLLGTSYTDTQYF.

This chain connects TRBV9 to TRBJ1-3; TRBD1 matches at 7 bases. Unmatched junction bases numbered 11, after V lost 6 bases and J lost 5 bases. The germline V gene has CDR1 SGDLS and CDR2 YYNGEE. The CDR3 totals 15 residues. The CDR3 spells CASTRTGGERNTIYF. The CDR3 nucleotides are TGTGCCAGCACCCGGACAGGAGGGGAGAGAAACACCATATATTTT.